This T cell receptor beta chain was sequenced in a study of cytomegalovirus exposure and HLA in healthy donors. The PCR ran on 60 Vbeta and 13 Jbeta primers. The assay was immunoSEQ multiplex PCR, and TCRdb's table has in-frame clones only and misses some. Of 150,000 or so clones in the sample, less than 80% were seen once. CDR1 is SGHNT, CDR2 YYREEE, per germline (reference sequence). This CDR3 region has 14 residues. The ends were cut back, 5 bases at V and 10 bases at J, with 16 bases in the middle. With regard to this clone: Antigen: not known.

Study-wide points: An analysis was carried out at a later point. It showed that HLA-associated TCR beta chains were more clonally expanded than equally common non-associated chains.

The chain recombines TRBV5-4 with TRBJ1-6; D is unclear. The receptor was derived from a female donor in good health and CMV-seronegative. Sequencing was carried out using PBMCs. In DNA, the CDR3 is TGTGCCAGCAGTCCAGCGGGGTATCCATCACCCCTCCACTTT. This translates into CASSPAGYPSPLHF.